This is a list of T cell receptor beta chains from one sample in a study of T cells after yellow fever vaccination. A single record per CDR3 protein comes from TCRdb applying MiXCR to the 5' RACE reads. Of around 320,000 distinct CDR3 sequences listed, around 4.3% are singletons. The specimen comprised PBMCs, sampled 15 days after the yellow fever booster vaccination. These receptors all stem from a man between 18 and 35 years old who received the YFV17D yellow fever vaccine. Each CDR3 is given with its conserved first and last residue. The order of the fields is CDR3 length, V gene, J gene, D gene, clone size, CDR3 DNA, CDR3 protein. The D gene is left open where the match is weak. Only part of the rows carry a size: once, few, many, or a class if the clone is expanded.

CDR3 length: 14; V gene: TRBV5-1; J gene: TRBJ1-1; D gene: TRBD1; clone size: many; CDR3 DNA: TGCGCCAGCAGCGAACAGGGGGTAAACACTGAAGCTTTCTTT; CDR3 protein: CASSEQGVNTEAFF
CDR3 length: 15; V gene: TRBV12-3/TRBV12-4; J gene: TRBJ2-2; D gene: .; clone size: many; CDR3 DNA: TGTGCCAGCAGTAAGGACACCTTGAACACCGGGGAGCTGTTTTTT; CDR3 protein: CASSKDTLNTGELFF
CDR3 length: 12; V gene: TRBV20-1; J gene: TRBJ2-2; D gene: TRBD2; clone size: many; CDR3 DNA: TGCAGTGCCAGAAGCGGGGTCGGGGAGCTGTTTTTT; CDR3 protein: CSARSGVGELFF
CDR3 length: 13; V gene: TRBV20-1; J gene: TRBJ2-1; D gene: TRBD1; clone size: many; CDR3 DNA: TGCAGTGCTAGCCCGGACAGGCCCAATGAGCAGTTCTTC; CDR3 protein: CSASPDRPNEQFF
CDR3 length: 18; V gene: TRBV7-2; J gene: TRBJ1-5; D gene: .; clone size: many; CDR3 DNA: TGTGCCAGCAGCTTAGTTTATGGGGCAGGGGATAGCAATCAGCCCCAGCATTTT; CDR3 protein: CASSLVYGAGDSNQPQHF
CDR3 length: 16; V gene: TRBV12-3/TRBV12-4; J gene: TRBJ1-4; D gene: .; clone size: few; CDR3 DNA: TGTGCCAGCAGTTTTAGGGCTACAGCAACTAATGAAAAACTGTTTTTT; CDR3 protein: CASSFRATATNEKLFF
CDR3 length: 13; V gene: TRBV7-2; J gene: TRBJ1-1; D gene: TRBD1; clone size: .; CDR3 DNA: TGTGCCAGCAGCTCGACGCGGACAGGACACGCTTTCTTT; CDR3 protein: CASSSTRTGHAFF
CDR3 length: 17; V gene: TRBV7-9; J gene: TRBJ2-1; D gene: TRBD2; clone size: many; CDR3 DNA: TGTGCCAGCAGCTCGAAGCGGGGGGCCCCGATTGACAATGAGCAGTTCTTC; CDR3 protein: CASSSKRGAPIDNEQFF
CDR3 length: 15; V gene: TRBV6-6; J gene: TRBJ1-6; D gene: .; clone size: many; CDR3 DNA: TGTGCCAGCAATGAGGTAGACAGCATTCGTTCACCCCTCCACTTT; CDR3 protein: CASNEVDSIRSPLHF
CDR3 length: 14; V gene: TRBV5-1; J gene: TRBJ2-5; D gene: .; clone size: many; CDR3 DNA: TGCGCCAGCAGCTTGGTTCCGTCGCAAGAGACCCAGTACTTC; CDR3 protein: CASSLVPSQETQYF
CDR3 length: 12; V gene: TRBV12-3/TRBV12-4; J gene: TRBJ1-2; D gene: .; clone size: many; CDR3 DNA: TGTGCCAGCAGCTTAGAACTTTATGGCTACACCTTC; CDR3 protein: CASSLELYGYTF
CDR3 length: 15; V gene: TRBV5-1; J gene: TRBJ2-7; D gene: TRBD1; clone size: many; CDR3 DNA: TGCGCCAGCAGAAGCGGACAGGGACGCTTCTACGAGCAGTACTTC; CDR3 protein: CASRSGQGRFYEQYF
CDR3 length: 11; V gene: TRBV6-2/TRBV6-3; J gene: TRBJ2-7; D gene: .; clone size: .; CDR3 DNA: TGTGCCAGCAGTCGTTTAGGGGCACAGTACTTC; CDR3 protein: CASSRLGAQYF
CDR3 length: 12; V gene: TRBV20-1; J gene: TRBJ1-2; D gene: .; clone size: many; CDR3 DNA: TGCAGTGCTAGAGTTTTTGACGTTGGCTACACCTTC; CDR3 protein: CSARVFDVGYTF
CDR3 length: 14; V gene: TRBV5-1; J gene: TRBJ1-1; D gene: TRBD1; clone size: few; CDR3 DNA: TGCGCCAGCAGCCAGGACAGGATGAACACTGAAGCTTTCTTT; CDR3 protein: CASSQDRMNTEAFF
CDR3 length: 12; V gene: TRBV7-9; J gene: TRBJ2-4; D gene: .; clone size: .; CDR3 DNA: TGTGCCAGCAGCTCGACCCAGGGAAAGCGCGACTTC; CDR3 protein: CASSSTQGKRDF
CDR3 length: 13; V gene: TRBV7-2; J gene: TRBJ1-3; D gene: .; clone size: many; CDR3 DNA: TGTGCCAGCAGCTTCCTCGGTGGAAACACCATATATTTT; CDR3 protein: CASSFLGGNTIYF
CDR3 length: 14; V gene: TRBV9; J gene: TRBJ1-1; D gene: .; clone size: .; CDR3 DNA: TGTGCCAGCAGCCTTAGGGGGGGAGCCCCTGAAGCTTTCTTT; CDR3 protein: CASSLRGGAPEAFF
CDR3 length: 16; V gene: TRBV9; J gene: TRBJ2-3; D gene: TRBD2; clone size: many; CDR3 DNA: TGTGCCAGCAGCGGCCGGACTAGCGGCGGCACAGATACGCAGTATTTT; CDR3 protein: CASSGRTSGGTDTQYF
CDR3 length: 14; V gene: TRBV20-1; J gene: TRBJ2-7; D gene: TRBD1; clone size: few; CDR3 DNA: TGCAGTGCTAGGCTGGACAGGGGCTCCTACGAGCAGTACTTC; CDR3 protein: CSARLDRGSYEQYF
CDR3 length: 14; V gene: TRBV5-1; J gene: TRBJ1-5; D gene: .; clone size: .; CDR3 DNA: TGCGCCAGCAGCGAAGGGACATACAATCAGCCCCAGCATTTT; CDR3 protein: CASSEGTYNQPQHF
CDR3 length: 14; V gene: TRBV15; J gene: TRBJ1-2; D gene: .; clone size: many; CDR3 DNA: TGTGCCACCAGCAGGTCAGATAGCGAGGGGAGCTACACCTTC; CDR3 protein: CATSRSDSEGSYTF
CDR3 length: 11; V gene: TRBV6-2/TRBV6-3; J gene: TRBJ1-1; D gene: .; clone size: .; CDR3 DNA: TGTGCCAGCAGTTACCTGGGGGAAGCTTTCTTT; CDR3 protein: CASSYLGEAFF
CDR3 length: 17; V gene: TRBV11-2; J gene: TRBJ2-2; D gene: TRBD1; clone size: .; CDR3 DNA: TGTGCCAGCAGCTTGGGACAGGGGGGCAGAAACACCGGGGAGCTGTTTTTT; CDR3 protein: CASSLGQGGRNTGELFF
CDR3 length: 13; V gene: TRBV20-1; J gene: TRBJ2-1; D gene: TRBD1; clone size: few; CDR3 DNA: TGCAGTGCCGACAGGGACCTCTACAATGAGCAGTTCTTC; CDR3 protein: CSADRDLYNEQFF
CDR3 length: 13; V gene: TRBV27; J gene: TRBJ1-1; D gene: .; clone size: many; CDR3 DNA: TGTGCCAGCAGTTTTAAAGAGACCACTGAAGCTTTCTTT; CDR3 protein: CASSFKETTEAFF
CDR3 length: 14; V gene: TRBV7-6; J gene: TRBJ2-3; D gene: .; clone size: many; CDR3 DNA: TGTGCCAGCAGCCCCGGTCGGGGAACAGATACGCAGTATTTT; CDR3 protein: CASSPGRGTDTQYF
CDR3 length: 15; V gene: TRBV7-2; J gene: TRBJ1-5; D gene: .; clone size: few; CDR3 DNA: TGTGCCAGCAGCTTATACAGGGAGGGCAATCAGCCCCAGCATTTT; CDR3 protein: CASSLYREGNQPQHF
CDR3 length: 13; V gene: TRBV15; J gene: TRBJ1-5; D gene: .; clone size: many; CDR3 DNA: TGTGCCACCAGCAGAAACGTAAGGCAGGCCCAGCATTTT; CDR3 protein: CATSRNVRQAQHF